These T cell receptor beta chains were read from a single sample in a study of B cell selection in AIRE deficiency. Only in-frame clones appear in the TCRdb table, and some are missing; sequencing was by immunoSEQ multiplex PCR. The repertoire holds about 25,000 clones, with just under 97% as singletons. Sequencing used conventional CD4+ T cells sorted from PBMCs. The receptors here all came from a human donor with AIRE deficiency. Each CDR3 is given with its conserved first and last residue. D genes are given only for firm matches. For some rows the clone size is stated as once, few or many, or as a class when expanded; others skip it.

>-|TRBJ2-2|-|TRBV19
CASSVYEGTGELFF
TGTGCCAGTAGTGTTTACGAGGGGACCGGGGAGCTGTTTTTT
>TRBD2|TRBJ2-3|-|TRBV11-2
CASSPPGTSGSTDTQYF
TGTGCCAGCAGCCCCCCGGGAACTAGCGGGAGCACAGATACGCAGTATTTT
>-|TRBJ2-7|-|TRBV6-4
CASSDSPGLGTRKYF
TGTGCCAGCAGTGACTCCCCAGGTCTCGGCACGAGAAAGTACTTC
>-|TRBJ2-7|-|TRBV6-6
CASSYSRRGSYEQYF
TGTGCCAGCAGTTACTCGAGAAGGGGCTCCTACGAGCAGTACTTC
>TRBD1|TRBJ1-1|-|TRBV5-4
CASSPRDRPEAFF
TGTGCCAGCAGCCCACGGGACAGACCTGAAGCTTTCTTT
>-|TRBJ2-5|-|TRBV4-1
CASSQVPRGAETQYF
TGCGCCAGCAGCCAAGTGCCCAGAGGGGCCGAGACCCAGTACTTC
>-|TRBJ2-7|-|TRBV6-6
CASSYTLSPYEQYF
TGTGCCAGCAGTTACACCTTGTCCCCCTACGAGCAGTACTTC
>TRBD2|TRBJ2-7|-|TRBV5-6
CASSFRGLSSYEQYF
TGTGCCAGCAGCTTTCGGGGACTAAGCTCCTACGAGCAGTACTTC
>-|TRBJ1-5|-|TRBV28
CASSLLGITSNQPQHF
TGTGCCAGCAGTTTATTGGGGATTACTAGCAATCAGCCCCAGCATTTT
>TRBD1|TRBJ1-2|-|TRBV14
CASSQETGSGGYTF
TGTGCCAGCAGCCAAGAGACAGGGAGCGGTGGCTACACCTTC
>TRBD1|TRBJ2-1|-|TRBV29-1
CSVEDRWTGGSYNEQFF
TGCAGCGTTGAAGATCGCTGGACAGGGGGGTCCTACAATGAGCAGTTCTTC
>-|TRBJ2-1|once|TRBV6-5
CASSFGETYNEQFF
TGTGCCAGCAGTTTCGGGGAGACCTACAATGAGCAGTTCTTC
>-|TRBJ2-3|-|TRBV7-2
CASSLHGGNTDTQYF
TGTGCCAGCAGCTTGCACGGGGGAAACACAGATACGCAGTATTTT
>TRBD1|TRBJ2-7|-|TRBV27
CASSLLPQGAYEQYF
TGTGCCAGCAGCCTACTCCCACAGGGGGCCTACGAGCAGTACTTC
>-|TRBJ2-5|-|TRBV5-4
CASSLGAAPSETQYF
TGTGCCAGCAGCTTGGGTGCGGCCCCCTCGGAGACCCAGTACTTC
>-|TRBJ2-7|-|TRBV11-3
CASSLSPGDEQYF
TGTGCCAGCAGCTTATCTCCCGGAGACGAGCAGTACTTC
>-|TRBJ2-2|-|TRBV28
CASRMGRANTGELFF
TGTGCCAGCAGGATGGGACGAGCGAACACCGGGGAGCTGTTTTTT
>TRBD1|TRBJ1-1|-|TRBV19
CASTPGTGWRGNTEAFF
TGTGCCAGTACCCCCGGGACAGGGTGGCGAGGGAACACTGAAGCTTTCTTT
>TRBD2|TRBJ2-7|-|TRBV28
CASSSRTRAAYEQYF
TGTGCCAGCAGTTCTCGGACTAGAGCCGCCTACGAGCAGTACTTC
>-|TRBJ2-7|-|TRBV5-4
CASSLGGDLTYEQYF
TGTGCCAGCAGCTTGGGTGGGGATCTGACCTACGAGCAGTACTTC
>TRBD2|TRBJ2-1|-|TRBV28
CASSHIAGQDNEQFF
TGTGCCAGCAGCCACATAGCGGGCCAGGACAATGAGCAGTTCTTC
>-|TRBJ2-7|-|TRBV6-5
CASSYSRAVHYEQYF
TGTGCCAGCAGTTACTCGAGGGCAGTTCACTACGAGCAGTACTTC
>TRBD1|TRBJ2-7|-|TRBV19
CASSMGTGGFDEQYF
TGTGCCAGTAGTATGGGGACAGGGGGCTTCGACGAGCAGTACTTC
>-|TRBJ2-7|-|TRBV18
CASSPGSGSREQYF
TGTGCCAGCTCACCAGGTTCAGGGTCGAGGGAGCAGTACTTC
>-|TRBJ2-3|-|TRBV7-8
CASSLGADSTDTQYF
TGTGCCAGCAGCTTAGGTGCGGATAGCACAGATACGCAGTATTTT
>-|TRBJ1-2|-|TRBV29-1
CSAQGSYGYTF
TGCAGCGCCCAGGGGAGCTATGGCTACACCTTC
>-|TRBJ2-1|-|TRBV15
CATSRVPRGINNEQFF
TGTGCCACCAGCAGAGTTCCACGGGGGATCAACAATGAGCAGTTCTTC
>-|TRBJ1-1|-|TRBV15
CATSRDQSTEAFF
TGTGCCACCAGCAGAGATCAAAGCACTGAAGCTTTCTTT
>-|TRBJ2-2|once|TRBV7-7
CASSLARDPAGELFF
TGTGCCAGCAGCTTAGCTCGGGACCCAGCCGGGGAGCTGTTTTTT
>-|TRBJ1-1|-|TRBV6-5
CASSYGGNTEAFF
TGTGCCAGCAGTTACGGGGGGAACACTGAAGCTTTCTTT
>TRBD2|TRBJ2-1|-|TRBV19
CASSNSGSTYNEQFF
TGTGCCAGTAGTAATAGCGGGAGCACCTACAATGAGCAGTTCTTC
>-|TRBJ2-2|-|TRBV7-2
CASSLEGFGELFF
TGTGCCAGCAGCTTAGAGGGCTTCGGGGAGCTGTTTTTT
>-|TRBJ2-7|-|TRBV4-1
CASSQDMFGAFSYEQYF
TGCGCCAGCAGCCAAGATATGTTTGGGGCGTTTTCCTACGAGCAGTACTTC
>-|TRBJ1-1|-|TRBV4-3
CASSPLSKARHTEAFF
TGCGCCAGCAGCCCACTTAGCAAGGCTAGACACACTGAAGCTTTCTTT
>TRBD2|TRBJ2-5|-|TRBV6-1
CASSELGRAETQYF
TGTGCCAGCAGTGAACTCGGGAGGGCCGAGACCCAGTACTTC
>-|TRBJ1-5|once|TRBV28
CASIPDSPFGNQPQHF
TGTGCCAGCATCCCCGACAGTCCCTTTGGTAATCAGCCCCAGCATTTT
>TRBD2|TRBJ2-7|-|TRBV7-2
CASSPQARDYYEQYF
TGTGCCAGCAGCCCACAGGCCAGGGACTACTACGAGCAGTACTTC
>-|TRBJ2-1|-|TRBV6-1
CASSEALALPYNEQFF
TGTGCCAGCAGTGAAGCGCTAGCCCTACCCTACAATGAGCAGTTCTTC
>-|TRBJ2-5|-|TRBV28
CASSFDPGEVTQYF
TGTGCCAGCAGCTTCGATCCGGGAGAGGTGACCCAGTACTTC
>-|TRBJ1-5|-|TRBV28
CASSSRGMGQPQHF
TGTGCCAGCAGTTCTAGAGGGATGGGTCAGCCCCAGCATTTT
>-|TRBJ2-2|-|TRBV6-1
CASISGTNTGELFF
TGTGCCAGCATCTCCGGGACTAACACCGGGGAGCTGTTTTTT
>TRBD1|TRBJ2-3|once|TRBV6-6
CASSLQTGISTDTQYF
TGTGCCAGCAGTCTACAGACAGGGATAAGCACAGATACGCAGTATTTT
>-|TRBJ2-4|-|TRBV6-5
CASRVGAHAKNIQYF
TGTGCCAGTCGGGTGGGTGCTCACGCCAAAAACATTCAGTACTTC
>-|TRBJ2-5|-|TRBV30
CAWSRGGGVQETQYF
TGTGCCTGGAGTCGCGGCGGGGGCGTCCAAGAGACCCAGTACTTC
>TRBD1|TRBJ2-7|-|TRBV6-6
CASRLSGGGYEQYF
TGTGCCAGCAGGTTGTCAGGGGGCGGCTACGAGCAGTACTTC
>-|TRBJ1-1|-|TRBV7-3
CASSSRPSPYEAFF
TGTGCCAGCAGCTCGAGGCCGTCCCCTTATGAAGCTTTCTTT
>-|TRBJ1-3|-|TRBV28
CASRETGSGNTIYF
TGTGCCAGCAGGGAAACAGGGTCTGGAAACACCATATATTTT
>-|TRBJ2-3|-|TRBV5-4
CASSSKGRYTDTQYF
TGTGCCAGCAGCTCCAAGGGGAGGTACACAGATACGCAGTATTTT
>TRBD2|TRBJ2-3|-|TRBV5-6
CASSSLGGDSTDTQYF
TGTGCCAGCAGCTCCCTTGGGGGGGATAGCACAGATACGCAGTATTTT
>TRBD1|TRBJ1-3|-|TRBV29-1
CSGTGVGNTIYF
TGCAGCGGCACAGGGGTCGGAAACACCATATATTTT
>-|TRBJ2-7|-|TRBV10-3
CAISAERVWGSEQYF
TGTGCCATCAGTGCGGAGCGGGTGTGGGGCTCCGAGCAGTACTTC
>-|TRBJ1-2|-|TRBV7-2
CASSLSRGLYGYTF
TGTGCCAGCAGCTTAAGTAGAGGGCTCTATGGCTACACCTTC
>TRBD1|TRBJ1-3|-|TRBV11-2
CASSFTGESGNTIYF
TGTGCCAGCAGCTTTACAGGGGAGTCTGGAAACACCATATATTTT
>-|TRBJ1-1|-|TRBV19
CASSILQVDTEAFF
TGTGCCAGTAGTATACTACAGGTGGACACTGAAGCTTTCTTT
>TRBD1|TRBJ1-1|-|TRBV4-1
CASSQEQGLGTEAFF
TGCGCCAGCAGCCAAGAACAGGGGCTGGGCACTGAAGCTTTCTTT
>-|TRBJ1-2|-|TRBV5-1
CASSLDTGFRYGYTF
TGCGCCAGCAGCTTGGATACAGGGTTTCGGTATGGCTACACCTTC
>TRBD1|TRBJ2-5|-|TRBV27
CASRLTGGQETQYF
TGTGCCAGCAGGTTGACAGGGGGGCAAGAGACCCAGTACTTC